These T cell receptor beta chains were read from a single sample in a study of tumor and adjacent non-tumor tissue in lung cancer. TCRdb passed the multiplex PCR reads through MiXCR, listing each CDR3 protein once. Of 65,000 to 90,000 distinct CDR3 sequences in the sample, about two thirds were seen once. What was sequenced was lung tumor tissue. The receptors come from a woman aged 70-85 years with non-small cell lung cancer. Each CDR3 is given with its conserved first and last residue. Each record gives: V gene, J gene, D gene, clone size, CDR3 protein, CDR3 DNA. D genes are given only for firm matches. Rows may omit the clone size; those that give it use once, few, many or a size class.

V gene: TRBV16
J gene: TRBJ2-7
D gene: TRBD2
clone size: -
CDR3 protein: CASIRGGPLEQYF
CDR3 DNA: TGTGCCAGCATCCGCGGGGGGCCGCTTGAGCAGTACTTC

V gene: TRBV30
J gene: TRBJ1-6
D gene: -
clone size: many
CDR3 protein: CAWSAGNSPLHF
CDR3 DNA: TGTGCCTGGAGTGCGGGAAATTCACCCCTCCACTTT

V gene: TRBV7-8
J gene: TRBJ1-2
D gene: -
clone size: -
CDR3 protein: CASSPDSTYVRYTF
CDR3 DNA: TGTGCCAGCAGCCCAGACTCCACTTACGTTCGCTACACCTTC

V gene: TRBV29-1
J gene: TRBJ2-1
D gene: -
clone size: -
CDR3 protein: CSVKRQGIDKQFF
CDR3 DNA: TGCAGCGTAAAACGTCAGGGCATAGATAAGCAGTTCTTC

V gene: TRBV7-8
J gene: TRBJ1-6
D gene: -
clone size: once
CDR3 protein: CASRFEAVHYNSPLHF
CDR3 DNA: TGTGCCAGTAGGTTCGAGGCAGTGCACTATAATTCACCCCTCCACTTT

V gene: TRBV4-1
J gene: TRBJ1-1
D gene: -
clone size: -
CDR3 protein: CASSLWTENTEALF
CDR3 DNA: TGCGCCAGCAGCCTCTGGACAGAGAACACTGAAGCTTTATTT

V gene: TRBV12-3/TRBV12-4
J gene: TRBJ2-3
D gene: -
clone size: -
CDR3 protein: CASSPLEETSSTDTQYF
CDR3 DNA: TGTGCCAGCAGTCCTCTAGAGGAAACCTCTAGCACAGATACGCAGTATTTT

V gene: TRBV6-9
J gene: TRBJ2-7
D gene: -
clone size: -
CDR3 protein: CASSHSGQSYEQYF
CDR3 DNA: TGTGCCAGCAGTCATTCCGGACAATCCTACGAGCAGTACTTC

V gene: TRBV11-1
J gene: TRBJ2-2
D gene: -
clone size: -
CDR3 protein: CANSLRGHLAGELFF
CDR3 DNA: TGTGCCAACAGCTTAAGGGGACACCTTGCCGGGGAGCTGTTTTTT

V gene: TRBV4-2
J gene: TRBJ2-1
D gene: -
clone size: -
CDR3 protein: CASSHGSRGTDNEQFF
CDR3 DNA: TGTGCCAGCAGCCACGGATCACGGGGCACCGACAATGAACAGTTCTTC

V gene: TRBV10-3
J gene: TRBJ1-2
D gene: -
clone size: many
CDR3 protein: CAISGRMSGDNGYTF
CDR3 DNA: TGTGCCATCAGTGGACGCATGAGCGGAGATAATGGCTACACCTTC

V gene: TRBV12-5
J gene: TRBJ2-2
D gene: -
clone size: -
CDR3 protein: CASGLVLTSGCTGELFF
CDR3 DNA: TGTGCTAGTGGTTTGGTACTAACAAGCGGGTGCACCGGGGAGCTGTTTTTT

V gene: TRBV7-9
J gene: TRBJ2-1
D gene: TRBD2
clone size: many
CDR3 protein: CASRRTSGSFEQFF
CDR3 DNA: TGTGCCAGCAGACGGACTAGCGGGAGTTTCGAGCAGTTCTTC

V gene: TRBV12-3/TRBV12-4
J gene: TRBJ2-5
D gene: -
clone size: -
CDR3 protein: CASSIPGRQETHYF
CDR3 DNA: TGTGCCAGTAGTATTCCTGGGCGGCAAGAGACCCATTACTTC

V gene: TRBV7-9
J gene: TRBJ1-4
D gene: TRBD1
clone size: many
CDR3 protein: CASSFGQGGEKLFF
CDR3 DNA: TGTGCCAGCAGCTTCGGACAGGGAGGCGAAAAACTGTTTTTT

V gene: TRBV11-1
J gene: TRBJ2-2
D gene: -
clone size: -
CDR3 protein: CATSPPRRSLTGELFF
CDR3 DNA: TGTGCCACCAGCCCCCCGCGGAGGTCCCTCACCGGGGAACTGTTTTTT

V gene: TRBV12-5
J gene: TRBJ2-1
D gene: TRBD2
clone size: -
CDR3 protein: CASAPQLAGVGNEQLF
CDR3 DNA: TGTGCTAGTGCCCCGCAGCTCGCGGGAGTCGGCAATGAGCAGCTCTTC